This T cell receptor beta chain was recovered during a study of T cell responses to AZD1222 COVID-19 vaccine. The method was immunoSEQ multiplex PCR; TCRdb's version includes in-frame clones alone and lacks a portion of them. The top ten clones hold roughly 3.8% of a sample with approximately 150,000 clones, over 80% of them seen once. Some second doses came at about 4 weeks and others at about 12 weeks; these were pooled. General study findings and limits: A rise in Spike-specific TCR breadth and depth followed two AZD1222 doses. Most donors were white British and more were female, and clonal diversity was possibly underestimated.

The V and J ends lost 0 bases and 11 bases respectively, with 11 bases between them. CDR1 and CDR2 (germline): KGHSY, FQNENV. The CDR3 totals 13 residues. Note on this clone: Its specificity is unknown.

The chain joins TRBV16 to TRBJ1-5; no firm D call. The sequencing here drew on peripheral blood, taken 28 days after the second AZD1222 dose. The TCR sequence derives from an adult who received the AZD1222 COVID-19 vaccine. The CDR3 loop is CASSQSNSRTQHF. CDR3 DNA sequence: TGTGCCAGCAGCCAATCTAACAGTAGGACCCAGCATTTT.